Listed here is a single T cell receptor beta chain. Antigen specificity is unknown. Germline V gives CDR1 MDHEN, CDR2 SYDVKM. The length of the CDR3 is 16 residues. Trimming cost V 10 bases and J 2 bases; bases outside gene matches: 8. This record comes from a study of shared clonotypes between healthy human individuals. Study details: CD4 naive and memory got three plates each, CD8 naive two, CD8 memory one.

Data came from immunoSEQ multiplex PCR; TCRdb stores just in-frame clones and leaves some out. The sample lists roughly 1,100,000 clones, around 74% occurring once. Notes on the study in general: Lower generation probabilities were found for non-shared clonotypes than for those shared by all four donors. Since donors were few, the genetic and exposure-history diversity represented was limited.

Both subsets, CD45RA+ naive and CD45RA-negative memory, were split from the CD4+ cells. This TCR was sampled from a man younger than 35 in good health. The sample taken for sequencing was memory CD4+ T cells sorted from blood. Subset indicated: CD45RA-negative fraction. The chain joins TRBV28 to TRBJ2-2; 12 positions match TRBD1. The CDR3 DNA reads as TGTGCCATCGGGACAGGGGGCTGGTTTAACACCGGGGAGCTGTTTTTT. Its translation is CAIGTGGWFNTGELFF.